One sample yielded the 4 T cell receptor beta chains listed below, sequenced in a study of tumor and adjacent non-tumor tissue in lung cancer. This sample's RNA came from whole unsorted tissue. A modified ARM-PCR protocol with three rounds of nested PCR amplified TCRbeta. TCRdb reprocessed the multiplex PCR reads with MiXCR, giving one entry per CDR3 protein. The sample carries roughly 150,000 distinct CDR3 sequences, about 71% recorded once. The sequencing input was lung tumor tissue. The origin of the receptors is a man aged 55 to 70 with small cell lung cancer.

Details on this clonotype: Since the CDR3 does not end with the conserved phenylalanine or tryptophan, this likely comes from a read error. No DNA is shown, since the ends of the CDR3 on it are uncertain; the CDR3 is the one TCRdb lists. The rearrangement joins TRBV20-1 to TRBJ1-1; the D call in the table, TRBD1, was not verified against the DNA. The CDR3 is 13 residues long, ends included. Germline assignment: CDR1 DFQATT and CDR2 SNEGSKA (reference sequence). The CDR3 loop reads CSARRQADTEAFL.

CDR3 residues: CASSDFLLAGEAFF. CDR3 bases: TGTGCCAGCAGTGACTTTTTACTTGCAGGGGAAGCTTTCTTT. The chain joins TRBV6-1 to TRBJ1-1, with D possibly matching TRBD1 (5 bases). Between the trimmed V and J ends, which lost 3 bases and 8 bases, there was a span of 16 bases. Germline assignment: CDR1 MNHNS and CDR2 SASEGT. CDR3 length: 14 amino acids.

This clonotype was seen once. One end of the junction fails to match germline, which may point to a read error. The chain combines TRBV12-3 or TRBV12-4 with TRBJ2-2; D may be TRBD2 (5 bases). The CDR3 consists of 13 residues. The CDR3 spells CASTSWETGEPFF. In DNA, the CDR3 is TGTGCCAGCACCTCTTGGGAAACCGGGGAGCCGTTTTTT.

Regarding this clonotype: Given a much more abundant clone one base away, this may be a read error. V usage is TRBV12-3 or TRBV12-4 and J usage is TRBJ2-2, with D perhaps TRBD2 (7 bases). The CDR3 covers 15 residues. V gave up 7 bases and J gave up 3 bases, with 15 bases separating them. The CDR3 sequence: CASNRGREDTGELFF. The CDR3 DNA sequence: TGTGCCAGCAATAGGGGGAGGGAGGACACCGGGGAGCTGTTTTTT.